The text below deals with one T cell receptor (beta chain). Participant ages covered roughly 18 to 89 years across approximately 25 US areas. The source of the sample is a study of blood T cell repertoires in COVID-19. The table came from immunoSEQ multiplex PCR; TCRdb's copy has only in-frame clones and leaves some out. The profile shows some 250,000 clones, roughly 90% of them singletons. Sequenced: PBMCs or T cells enriched from blood (not recorded which). This receptor was taken from a woman aged 40 to 50 with acute COVID-19.

CDR3 nucleotides: TGTGCCACCAGTGTCCGAACTAGCACAGATACGCAGTATTTT. It translates to CATSVRTSTDTQYF. The J gene is TRBJ2-3, the V gene TRBV24-1; no clear D. V was trimmed by 5 bases and J by 0 bases, leaving 8 bases between them. Looked up from germline, CDR1 is KGHDR and CDR2 is SFDVKD. This CDR3 contains 14 residues.